The rows below give T cell receptor beta chains drawn from one sample of a study of blood T cell repertoires in COVID-19. Libraries were prepared by immunoSEQ multiplex PCR; TCRdb keeps only in-frame clonotypes and omits some of them. This sample yields 120,000 to 150,000 clones, of which 85% are seen a single time; about 3.2% belongs to the top ten. The sample was peripheral blood. These receptors came from a woman between 40 and 55 years old with active or convalescent COVID-19. Each CDR3 is given with its conserved first and last residue. A D gene is named only where the DNA matches it firmly. Size is omitted from some rows. Given values are once, few, many or a class for expanded clones.

j_gene: TRBJ1-1; d_gene: -; abundance: -; v_gene: TRBV7-2; CDR3aa: CASSSMTPTAGTEAFF; CDR3nt: TGTGCCAGCAGCTCAATGACCCCTACGGCGGGCACTGAAGCTTTCTTT
j_gene: TRBJ2-1; d_gene: TRBD1; abundance: -; v_gene: TRBV4-1; CDR3aa: CASSQDRTSSYNEQFF; CDR3nt: TGCGCCAGCAGCCAGGACAGGACCAGCTCCTACAATGAGCAGTTCTTC
j_gene: TRBJ2-1; d_gene: TRBD1; abundance: -; v_gene: TRBV12-3/TRBV12-4; CDR3aa: CAIRPGTGSPFF; CDR3nt: TGTGCCATCCGCCCCGGGACAGGGAGTCCGTTCTTC
j_gene: TRBJ2-1; d_gene: TRBD2; abundance: -; v_gene: TRBV7-2; CDR3aa: CASSLGLAGLNEQFF; CDR3nt: TGTGCCAGCAGCTTAGGACTAGCGGGGCTTAATGAGCAGTTCTTC
j_gene: TRBJ2-7; d_gene: TRBD2; abundance: -; v_gene: TRBV5-4; CDR3aa: CASSLAPTAGSYEQYF; CDR3nt: TGTGCCAGCAGCTTGGCCCCCACAGCGGGATCCTACGAGCAGTACTTC
j_gene: TRBJ1-5; d_gene: TRBD1; abundance: -; v_gene: TRBV19; CDR3aa: CASSPPDRARQPQHF; CDR3nt: TGTGCCAGTAGCCCACCCGACAGGGCTCGTCAGCCCCAGCATTTT
j_gene: TRBJ1-5; d_gene: -; abundance: -; v_gene: TRBV28; CDR3aa: CASSYYSQPQHF; CDR3nt: TGTGCCAGCAGTTATTATTCCCAGCCCCAGCATTTT
j_gene: TRBJ1-1; d_gene: -; abundance: -; v_gene: TRBV6-6; CDR3aa: CVASPRVNTEAFF; CDR3nt: TGTGTCGCAAGTCCCAGGGTTAACACTGAAGCTTTCTTT
j_gene: TRBJ2-1; d_gene: -; abundance: once; v_gene: TRBV27; CDR3aa: CASSFGHSNEQFF; CDR3nt: TGTGCCAGCAGTTTTGGACATAGCAATGAGCAGTTCTTC
j_gene: TRBJ2-1; d_gene: TRBD1; abundance: few; v_gene: TRBV4-1; CDR3aa: CASSGSQGADEQFF; CDR3nt: TGCGCCAGCAGCGGGTCCCAGGGGGCGGATGAGCAGTTCTTC
j_gene: TRBJ2-2; d_gene: TRBD1; abundance: few; v_gene: TRBV11-3; CDR3aa: CASSLNHRGLGELFF; CDR3nt: TGTGCCAGCAGCTTAAATCACAGGGGGCTCGGGGAGCTGTTTTTT
j_gene: TRBJ1-2; d_gene: TRBD1; abundance: few; v_gene: TRBV28; CDR3aa: CASSLRDSVPYGYTF; CDR3nt: TGTGCCAGCAGCCTTCGGGACAGCGTACCCTATGGCTACACCTTC
j_gene: TRBJ1-1; d_gene: -; abundance: -; v_gene: TRBV19; CDR3aa: CASTLGVQAPRMNTEAFF; CDR3nt: TGTGCCAGTACCCTCGGTGTACAGGCGCCACGCATGAACACTGAAGCTTTCTTT
j_gene: TRBJ2-7; d_gene: -; abundance: -; v_gene: TRBV7-9; CDR3aa: CASSRGEENYEQYF; CDR3nt: TGTGCCAGCAGCAGGGGGGAGGAGAACTACGAGCAGTACTTC
j_gene: TRBJ1-1; d_gene: -; abundance: few; v_gene: TRBV7-2; CDR3aa: CASSPRGGSGDTEAFF; CDR3nt: TGTGCCAGCAGCCCCCGGGGGGGATCCGGGGACACTGAAGCTTTCTTT
j_gene: TRBJ1-4; d_gene: TRBD1; abundance: -; v_gene: TRBV5-1; CDR3aa: CASSFYGQGREKLFF; CDR3nt: TGCGCCAGCAGCTTCTATGGACAGGGAAGAGAAAAACTGTTTTTT
j_gene: TRBJ2-5; d_gene: TRBD1; abundance: -; v_gene: TRBV2; CDR3aa: CASTSTGQGYGETQYF; CDR3nt: TGTGCCAGCACATCGACGGGACAGGGGTATGGGGAGACCCAGTACTTC
j_gene: TRBJ2-5; d_gene: -; abundance: -; v_gene: TRBV28; CDR3aa: CASSLGGRRETQYF; CDR3nt: TGTGCCAGCAGTTTGGGGGGGCGCAGAGAGACCCAGTACTTC
j_gene: TRBJ1-1; d_gene: -; abundance: -; v_gene: TRBV6-5; CDR3aa: CASSNRAPNTEAFF; CDR3nt: TGTGCCAGCAGCAACAGGGCCCCGAACACTGAAGCTTTCTTT
j_gene: TRBJ2-1; d_gene: TRBD2; abundance: -; v_gene: TRBV7-2; CDR3aa: CASSETLAGDNEQFF; CDR3nt: TGTGCCAGCAGCGAGACTCTAGCGGGGGACAATGAGCAGTTCTTC
j_gene: TRBJ1-4; d_gene: -; abundance: -; v_gene: TRBV19; CDR3aa: CASSIFATNEKLFF; CDR3nt: TGTGCCAGTAGTATATTTGCGACTAATGAAAAACTGTTTTTT
j_gene: TRBJ1-5; d_gene: -; abundance: few; v_gene: TRBV5-6; CDR3aa: CASSLAGRGNQPQHF; CDR3nt: TGTGCCAGCAGCTTAGCCGGGAGGGGTAATCAGCCCCAGCATTTT